These 20 T cell receptor beta chains originate from one sample sequenced in a study of neurological immune-mediated disorders. TCRdb recomputed calls from the 5' RACE reads with MiXCR, one row per CDR3 protein. The top ten hold over 2% of the sample, which has around 29,000 distinct CDR3 sequences, approximately 5.3% seen once. Input material: CD4+ T cells from blood. Every receptor here comes from a woman in her forties or fifties in good health.

This clonotype was detected ten times or more. The CDR3 is CASSSPSIVDSYNEQFF. CDR3 bases: TGTGCCAGCAGTTCCCCCTCGATAGTAGACTCCTACAATGAGCAGTTCTTC. The chain is built from TRBV12-3 or TRBV12-4 and TRBJ2-1; D gene unclear. The germline V and J ends were trimmed by 4 bases and 0 bases, with 16 bases remaining between them. The CDR3 spans 17 residues.

This clonotype was seen repeatedly, ten times or more. The V gene is TRBV28, the J gene TRBJ2-4; TRBD2 is a possible D gene (7 bases). Germline-derived CDR1 and CDR2 are MDHEN and SYDVKM. Trimming cost V 6 bases and J 9 bases, with 18 bases left between them. The CDR3 spans 14 residues. In DNA, the CDR3 is TGTGCCAGCAGACCCCAGAGGGGGGGTGGCATTCAGTACTTC. Protein: CASRPQRGGGIQYF.

This clonotype has a count of ten or more. This CDR3 is CASSTPSANEQYF. CDR3 in DNA: TGTGCCAGCAGTACCCCCAGTGCTAACGAGCAGTACTTC. The chain uses TRBV6-5 and TRBJ2-7; D gene unclear. The CDR3 consists of 13 residues. V dropped 5 bases and J dropped 5 bases, with 13 bases sitting between them. Germline lookup yields CDR1 MNHEY and CDR2 SVGAGI.

This clonotype was picked up many times. This chain connects TRBV11-2 to TRBJ2-1, with TRBD2 identical over 11 bases. CDR1 is SGHAT and CDR2 is FQNNGV in the germline V gene. The CDR3 is 16 residues long. V lost 0 bases, J lost 15 bases, and 13 bases stayed unmatched. In DNA, the CDR3 is TGTGCCAGCAGCTTAGAACCCGATAGCGGGGGGGCCAGACGGTTCTTC. Protein: CASSLEPDSGGARRFF.

This clonotype was counted ten times or more. In DNA form, the CDR3 reads TGTGCCAGCAGCGAGACAGGGAGAAACAATGAGCAGTTCTTC. Protein: CASSETGRNNEQFF. The rearrangement joins TRBV11-3 to TRBJ2-1; 7 bases map to TRBD1. The CDR3 sequence is 14 residues long. Germline V CDR1 and CDR2: SGHNT, YENEEA. With V trimmed by 5 bases and J by 5 bases, 6 bases remained unmatched.

This clonotype was found once. This chain uses TRBV10-3 with TRBJ2-3; maybe TRBD2 (5 bases). The V gene's germline CDR1 is ENHRY and CDR2 SYGVKD. V lost 7 bases and J lost 3, with 11 bases in between. The CDR3 length is 13 residues. CDR3 DNA sequence: TGTGCCATCAAAGAGGGAGTTACAGATACGCAGTATTTT. Encoded protein: CAIKEGVTDTQYF.

This clonotype has a handful of counts. The chain joins TRBV30 to TRBJ1-2; D gene unclear. The CDR3 length is 12 residues. The germline V and J ends were trimmed by 0 bases and 3 bases, with 5 bases remaining between them. CDR1 is GTSNPN and CDR2 is SVGIG in the germline V gene (reference sequence). CDR3 loop: CAWSVRYYGYTF. The CDR3 coding sequence is TGTGCCTGGAGTGTACGTTACTATGGCTACACCTTC. Full variable domain (missing parts from reference TRBV30 and TRBJ1-2): SQTIHQWPATLVQPVGSPLSLECTVEGTSNPNLYWYRQAAGRGLQLLFYSVGIGQISSEVPQNLSASRPQDRQFILSSKKLLLSDSGFYLCAWSVRYYGYTFGSGTRLTVV.

This clonotype was seen at least ten times. The V gene is TRBV5-1, the J gene TRBJ2-3; perhaps TRBD2 as D (5 bases). Germline values: CDR1 SGHRS, CDR2 YFSETQ. V was trimmed by 0 bases and J by 5 bases, leaving 10 bases between them. This CDR3 has 14 residues. The CDR3 region is CASSLARREDTQYF. The CDR3 region has the DNA TGCGCCAGCAGCTTGGCCAGACGGGAAGATACGCAGTATTTT.

This clonotype was counted ten times or more. The rearrangement joins TRBV7-2 to TRBJ2-7; the D gene could be TRBD1 or TRBD2 (6 bases each). The CDR3 sequence is 15 residues long. Trimming pared 5 bases from V and 3 bases from J, leaving 17 bases between. The germline gives CDR1 SGHTA, CDR2 FQGNSA. The CDR3 DNA reads TGTGCCAGCAGCGGGGGGCCTCATTGGGGCTACGAGCAGTACTTC. Its translation is CASSGGPHWGYEQYF.

This clonotype was recorded many times. The chain recombines TRBV28 with TRBJ2-2, with TRBD2 matching 10 bases. This CDR3 has 14 residues. The V segment lost 4 bases and the J segment 8 bases; nucleotides outside the gene matches: 4. Germline V gene sequence: CDR1 MDHEN, CDR2 SYDVKM. The CDR3 loop is CASSSPSGGGELFF. The CDR3 DNA sequence: TGTGCCAGCAGTTCCCCTAGCGGGGGAGGGGAGCTGTTTTTT.

This clonotype came up many times. V and J are TRBV7-6 and TRBJ2-7, with 10 positions matching TRBD2. Per the germline V gene, CDR1 is SGHVS and CDR2 is FNYEAQ. This CDR3 has 16 residues. The V segment lost 0 bases and the J segment 6 bases; nucleotides outside the gene matches: 8. The CDR3 DNA is TGTGCCAGCAGCTTAGCGTCACTAGCGGGGCGCGGCGAGCAGTACTTC. Residues: CASSLASLAGRGEQYF.

This clonotype has at least ten counts. The chain has TRBV5-5 and TRBJ1-2, with D maybe TRBD1 (6 bases). The CDR3 sequence is 14 residues long. Trimming took off 2 bases at V and 8 bases at J, with 16 bases between the two ends. From germline, CDR1 is SGHKS and CDR2 YYEKEE (reference sequence). CDR3 nucleotide sequence: TGTGCCAGCAGCTTCCAGACAGGAGAATTAGGCTACACCTTC. Protein sequence: CASSFQTGELGYTF.

This chain uses TRBV20-1 with TRBJ2-1; 9 bases line up with TRBD2. The germline gives CDR1 DFQATT, CDR2 SNEGSKA (reference sequence). V shed 7 bases and J 10 bases; nucleotides not matched to a gene: 8. The CDR3 loop spans 12 amino acids. DNA for the CDR3: TGCAGTGTATCGCGGGAGGGATGGGAGCAGTTCTTC. Its translation is CSVSREGWEQFF.

The table lists this clonotype with many counts. The CDR3 region is CASSLGRVNQPQHF. The CDR3 nucleotides are TGTGCCAGCAGCTTAGGACGGGTCAATCAGCCCCAGCATTTT. This chain connects TRBV7-2 to TRBJ1-5; D is unresolved. The CDR3 covers 14 residues. With 1 base removed from V and 3 bases from J, the gap between germline ends came to 7 bases. Germline loops: CDR1 SGHTA, CDR2 FQGNSA. The variable domain in full, completed from reference TRBV7-2 and TRBJ1-5, reads GAGVSQSPSNKVTEKGKDVELRCDPISGHTALYWYRQSLGQGLEFLIYFQGNSAPDKSGLPSDRFSAERTGGSVSTLTIQRTQQEDSAVYLCASSLGRVNQPQHFGDGTRLSIL.

There are many counts of this clonotype. V is TRBV11-2 and J is TRBJ2-7, with D uncertain. The CDR3 contains 14 residues. Looked up from germline, CDR1 is SGHAT and CDR2 is FQNNGV. Deletions cut 2 bases from V and 5 bases from J, with 13 bases between. The CDR3 coding sequence is TGTGCCAGCAGCTTACCTCCGAGAGTCCACGAGCAGTACTTC. Its protein is CASSLPPRVHEQYF.

The table lists this clonotype with a few counts. V and J are TRBV30 and TRBJ1-1, with a weak D call TRBD1 (6 bases). V lost 3 bases, J lost 2 bases, and 13 bases lay in between. Germline values: CDR1 GTSNPN, CDR2 SVGIG (reference sequence). The CDR3 runs to 14 residues. The CDR3 DNA follows: TGTGCCTGGAGCAGGGACACGACCAACACTGAAGCTTTCTTT. Its protein product is CAWSRDTTNTEAFF.

This clonotype showed up many times. The chain combines TRBV3-1 with TRBJ1-4, with 10 bases identical to TRBD1. From germline, CDR1 is LGHDT and CDR2 YNNKEL (reference sequence). The V gene end was trimmed by 6 bases and the J gene end by 7 bases; junction bases not matched to a gene: 5. This CDR3 has 14 residues. This CDR3 reads CASSKTGGGEKLFF. CDR3 coding DNA: TGTGCCAGCAGTAAGACAGGGGGCGGTGAAAAACTGTTTTTT.

Ten or more counts support this clonotype. The chain has TRBV20-1 and TRBJ2-7; D is perhaps TRBD1 or TRBD2 (5 bases each). CDR1 and CDR2 (germline): DFQATT, SNEGSKA (reference sequence). V was cut by 6 bases and J by 2 bases, with 11 bases left in between. There are 12 residues in the CDR3. The CDR3 loop is CSAGPGPYEQYF. The CDR3 bases are TGCAGTGCCGGGCCGGGGCCCTACGAGCAGTACTTC.

This clonotype was counted many times. The CDR3 protein is CASSLEGATNYGYTF. CDR3 DNA: TGTGCCAGCAGCTTAGAGGGGGCGACTAACTATGGCTACACCTTC. The chain joins TRBV11-2 to TRBJ1-2; TRBD1 is a possible D gene (6 bases). V lost 0 bases to trimming and J lost 0 bases, with 8 bases between them. The germline V gene has CDR1 SGHAT and CDR2 FQNNGV. This CDR3 has 15 residues.

This clonotype appeared many times. The chain recombines TRBV5-1 with TRBJ2-7, with a tentative D call TRBD1 (5 bases). The CDR3 consists of 14 residues. The V gene's germline CDR1 is SGHRS and CDR2 YFSETQ. V was pared by 4 bases and J by 2 bases, with 13 bases between. CDR3 DNA: TGCGCCAGCAGCCTGATTACAGGAACCTACGAGCAGTACTTC. It encodes CASSLITGTYEQYF.